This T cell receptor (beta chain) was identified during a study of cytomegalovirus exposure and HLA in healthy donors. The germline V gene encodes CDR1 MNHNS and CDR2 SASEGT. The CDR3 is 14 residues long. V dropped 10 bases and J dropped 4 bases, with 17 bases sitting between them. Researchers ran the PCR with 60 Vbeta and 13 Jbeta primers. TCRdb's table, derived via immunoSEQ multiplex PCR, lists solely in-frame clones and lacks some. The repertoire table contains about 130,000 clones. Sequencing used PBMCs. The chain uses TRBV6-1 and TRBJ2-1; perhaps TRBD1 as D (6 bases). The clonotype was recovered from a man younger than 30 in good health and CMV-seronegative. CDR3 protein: CATKMTGLYNEQFF. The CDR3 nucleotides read TGTGCCACCAAGATGACAGGCCTTTACAATGAGCAGTTCTTC.